This TCR beta chain appears in the sequencing data of a study of OX40 agonist ivuxolimab in advanced cancers. Whole-study context: Ivuxolimab doses were 0.01, 0.1, 0.3, 1.5, 3 or 10 mg/kg every 2 weeks. The study enrolled dose-escalation patients with hepatocellular carcinoma, melanoma, renal cell or head and neck cancer. Males comprised around 78% of the group, whose mean age was approximately 61 years (range 23 to 79).

Study-wide points: At 0.1 to 3.0 mg/kg, CD4+ and CD8+ blood T cells expanded clonally by week 6.

Remarks on this clone: What it binds is unknown.

Method: immunoSEQ multiplex PCR; TCRdb's copy keeps in-frame clones and lacks some. The data contain 25,000 to 35,000 clones, around 80% of them seen just once; the ten biggest clones take up over 12%. CDR1 and CDR2 (germline): WSHSY, SAAADI. V lost 7 bases and J lost 6; bases outside the gene matches: 10. This CDR3 has 14 amino acids. The rearrangement joins TRBV10-2 to TRBJ2-3; 7 bases line up with TRBD2. The receptor comes from an adult with an advanced solid tumor such as melanoma, head and neck, liver or kidney cancer. Sequencing was performed on CD4+ or CD8+ T cells sorted from blood, taken in a trial of the OX40 agonist ivuxolimab. The CDR3 DNA sequence: TGCGCCAGCAAGGGATCAGCGGGGTCGGATACGCAGTATTTT. Encoded protein: CASKGSAGSDTQYF.